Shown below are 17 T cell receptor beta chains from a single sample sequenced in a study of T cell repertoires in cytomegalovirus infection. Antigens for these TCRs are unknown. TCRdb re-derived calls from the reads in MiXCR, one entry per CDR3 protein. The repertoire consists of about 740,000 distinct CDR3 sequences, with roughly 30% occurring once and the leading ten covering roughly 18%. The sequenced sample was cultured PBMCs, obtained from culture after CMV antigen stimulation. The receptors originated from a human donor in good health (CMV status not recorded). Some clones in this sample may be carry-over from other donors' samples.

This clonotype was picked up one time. CDR3 DNA sequence: TGTGCCATCAGTGAAACAGGGGCCTCCAGCTACACCTTC. This translates into CAISETGASSYTF. The V gene is TRBV10-3, the J gene TRBJ1-2, with 7 positions matching TRBD1. V shed 3 bases, J shed 9 bases, and the junction held 7 bases outside the gene matches. From germline, CDR1 is ENHRY and CDR2 SYGVKD. The CDR3 has 13 amino acids.

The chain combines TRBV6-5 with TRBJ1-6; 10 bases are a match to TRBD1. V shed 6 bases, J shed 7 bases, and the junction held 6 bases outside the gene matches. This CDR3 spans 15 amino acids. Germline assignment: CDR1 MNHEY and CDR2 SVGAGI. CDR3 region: CASRPGTGDNSPLHF. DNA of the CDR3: TGTGCCAGCAGACCGGGGACAGGGGACAATTCACCCCTCCACTTT.

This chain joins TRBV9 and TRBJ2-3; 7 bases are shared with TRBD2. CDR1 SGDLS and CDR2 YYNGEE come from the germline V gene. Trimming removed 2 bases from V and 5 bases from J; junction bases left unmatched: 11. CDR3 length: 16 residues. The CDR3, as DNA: TGTGCCAGCAGCGTTTGGGGTAGGGCGGGAGAAGATACGCAGTATTTT. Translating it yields CASSVWGRAGEDTQYF.

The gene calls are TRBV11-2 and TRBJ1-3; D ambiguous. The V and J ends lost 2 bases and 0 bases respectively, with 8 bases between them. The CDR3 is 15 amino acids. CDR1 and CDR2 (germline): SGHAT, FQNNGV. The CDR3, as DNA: TGTGCCAGCAGCTTAAGTAGTAGCTCTGGAAACACCATATATTTT. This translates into CASSLSSSSGNTIYF. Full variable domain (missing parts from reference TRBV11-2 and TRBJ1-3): EAGVAQSPRYKIIEKRQSVAFWCNPISGHATLYWYQQILGQGPKLLIQFQNNGVVDDSQLPKDRFSAERLKGVDSTLKIQPAKLEDSAVYLCASSLSSSSGNTIYFGEGSWLTVV.

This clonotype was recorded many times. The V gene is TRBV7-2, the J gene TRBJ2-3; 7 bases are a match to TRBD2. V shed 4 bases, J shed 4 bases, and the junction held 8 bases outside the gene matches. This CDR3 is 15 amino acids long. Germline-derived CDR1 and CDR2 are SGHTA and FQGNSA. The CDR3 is CASSSLGGGPDTQYF. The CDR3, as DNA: TGTGCCAGCAGCTCCCTTGGGGGAGGGCCAGATACGCAGTATTTT.

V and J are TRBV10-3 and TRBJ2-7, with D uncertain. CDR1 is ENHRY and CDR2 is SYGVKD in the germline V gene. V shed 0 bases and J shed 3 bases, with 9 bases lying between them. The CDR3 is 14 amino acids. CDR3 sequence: CAISESNHNYEQYF. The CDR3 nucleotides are TGTGCCATCAGTGAGTCGAACCATAACTACGAGCAGTACTTC.

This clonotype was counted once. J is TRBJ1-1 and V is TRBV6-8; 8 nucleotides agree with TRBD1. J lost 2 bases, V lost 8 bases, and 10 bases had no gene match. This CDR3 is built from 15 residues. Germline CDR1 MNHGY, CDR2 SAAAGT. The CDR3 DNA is TGTGCCAGCTGGGACAGGAAAGCCATTAACACTGAAGCTTTCTTT. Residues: CASWDRKAINTEAFF.

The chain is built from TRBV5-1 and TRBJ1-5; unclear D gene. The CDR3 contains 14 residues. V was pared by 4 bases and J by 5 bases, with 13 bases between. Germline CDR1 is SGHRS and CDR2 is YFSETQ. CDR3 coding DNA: TGCGCCAGCAGCCCAGGCCCCACCGATCAGCCCCAGCATTTT. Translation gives CASSPGPTDQPQHF.

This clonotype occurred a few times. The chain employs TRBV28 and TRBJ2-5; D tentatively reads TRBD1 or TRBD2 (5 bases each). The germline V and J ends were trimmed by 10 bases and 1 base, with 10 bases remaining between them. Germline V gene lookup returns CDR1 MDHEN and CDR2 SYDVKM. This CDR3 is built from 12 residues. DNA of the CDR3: TGTGCCACCCTGGGGACCCAAGAGACCCAGTACTTC. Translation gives CATLGTQETQYF.

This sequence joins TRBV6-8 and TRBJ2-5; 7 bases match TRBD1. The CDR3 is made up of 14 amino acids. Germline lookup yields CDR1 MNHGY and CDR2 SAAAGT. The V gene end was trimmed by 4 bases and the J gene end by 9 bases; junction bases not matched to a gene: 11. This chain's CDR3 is CASSFPGQSGPQYF. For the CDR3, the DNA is TGTGCCAGCAGTTTCCCGGGACAGAGTGGGCCCCAGTACTTC.

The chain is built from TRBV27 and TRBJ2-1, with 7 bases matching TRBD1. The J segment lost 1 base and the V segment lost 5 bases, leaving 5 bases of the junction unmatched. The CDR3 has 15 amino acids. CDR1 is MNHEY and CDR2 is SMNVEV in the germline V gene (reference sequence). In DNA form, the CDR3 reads TGTGCCAGCAGTCTACCGGGACAGTCCTACAATGAGCAGTTCTTC. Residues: CASSLPGQSYNEQFF.

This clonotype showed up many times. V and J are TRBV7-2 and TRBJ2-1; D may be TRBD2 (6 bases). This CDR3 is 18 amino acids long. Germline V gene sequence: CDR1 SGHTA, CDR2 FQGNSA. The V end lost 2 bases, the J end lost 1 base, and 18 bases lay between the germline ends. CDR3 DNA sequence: TGTGCCAGCAGCTTATATGGGGTAGGGGACTTGTCCTACAATGAGCAGTTCTTC. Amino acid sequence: CASSLYGVGDLSYNEQFF.

The CDR3 reads CASSLNEGRYNEQFF. CDR3 in DNA: TGTGCCAGCAGCTTGAATGAAGGACGGTACAATGAGCAGTTCTTC. This sequence joins TRBV5-5 and TRBJ2-1, with D unresolved. Germline-derived CDR1 and CDR2 are SGHKS and YYEKEE (reference sequence). Trimming removed 1 base from V and 4 bases from J, with 12 bases in between. CDR3 size: 15 residues.

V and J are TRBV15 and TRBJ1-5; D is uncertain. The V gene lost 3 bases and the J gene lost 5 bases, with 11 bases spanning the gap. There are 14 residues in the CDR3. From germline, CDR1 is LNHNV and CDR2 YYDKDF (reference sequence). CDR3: CATSRRRSYQPQHF. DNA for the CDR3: TGTGCCACCAGCAGGAGGAGGTCTTATCAGCCCCAGCATTTT.

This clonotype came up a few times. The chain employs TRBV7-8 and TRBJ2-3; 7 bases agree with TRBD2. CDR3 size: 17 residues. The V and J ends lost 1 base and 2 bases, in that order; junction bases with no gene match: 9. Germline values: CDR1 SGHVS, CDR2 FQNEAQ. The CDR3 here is CASSLVGASGNTDTQYF. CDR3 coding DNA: TGTGCCAGCAGCTTAGTTGGGGCTAGCGGAAACACAGATACGCAGTATTTT.

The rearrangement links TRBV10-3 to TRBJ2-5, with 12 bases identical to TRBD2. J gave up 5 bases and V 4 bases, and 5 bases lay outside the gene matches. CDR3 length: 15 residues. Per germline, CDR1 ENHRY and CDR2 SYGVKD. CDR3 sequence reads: CAISVTSGSVETQYF. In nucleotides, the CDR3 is TGTGCCATCAGTGTGACTAGCGGGAGTGTCGAGACCCAGTACTTC.

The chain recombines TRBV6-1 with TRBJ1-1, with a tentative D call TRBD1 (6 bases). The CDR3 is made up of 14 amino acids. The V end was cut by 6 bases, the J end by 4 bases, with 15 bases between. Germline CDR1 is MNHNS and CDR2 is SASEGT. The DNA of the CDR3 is TGTGCCAGCAGCCGATGGGGGGCGGGCACTGAAGCTTTCTTT. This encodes CASSRWGAGTEAFF.